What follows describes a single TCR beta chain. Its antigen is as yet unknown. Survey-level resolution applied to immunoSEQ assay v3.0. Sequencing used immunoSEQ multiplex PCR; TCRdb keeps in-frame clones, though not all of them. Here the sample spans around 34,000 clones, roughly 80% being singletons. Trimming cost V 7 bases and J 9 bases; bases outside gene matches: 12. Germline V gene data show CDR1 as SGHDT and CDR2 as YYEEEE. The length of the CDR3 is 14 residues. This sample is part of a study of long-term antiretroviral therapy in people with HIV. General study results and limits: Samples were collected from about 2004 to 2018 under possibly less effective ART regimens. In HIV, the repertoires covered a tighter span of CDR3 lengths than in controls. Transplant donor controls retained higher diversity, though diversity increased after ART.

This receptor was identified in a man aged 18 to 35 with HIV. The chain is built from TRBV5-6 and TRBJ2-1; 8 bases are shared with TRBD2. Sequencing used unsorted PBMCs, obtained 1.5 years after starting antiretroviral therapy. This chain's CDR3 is CASGPGLVRGEQFF. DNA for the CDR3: TGTGCCAGCGGGCCGGGACTAGTAAGAGGTGAGCAGTTCTTC.